The clone carrying this TCR beta chain was counted at least ten times. What it recognizes is unknown. Profiling that covered TCR beta VDJ and CDR3 relied on genomic DNA as its template. TCRdb re-called the reads through MiXCR, storing one row per CDR3 protein. The table records 150,000 to 200,000 distinct CDR3 sequences, over 40% of them present only once. Germline V gene data show CDR1 as KGHSH and CDR2 as LQKENI. This CDR3 contains 16 residues. The V end was cut by 1 base, the J end by 5 bases, with 12 bases between. The source of the sample is a study of CD8+CD57+ T cells in acquired aplastic anemia. Study outcomes and limitations: Found in both controls and patients were twenty-nine CD8+ CDR3 sequences.

Patients chosen for sequencing had shown CD8+CD57+ cell expansion by flow cytometry. Every patient had severe acquired aplastic anemia. Each patient gave a blood sample that was collected before any therapy had been received. The sequenced sample consisted of sorted CD4+, CD8+, or CD8+CD57+ T cells (not recorded which) from PBMCs. The chain joins TRBV18 to TRBJ1-6; D remains unclear. This sequence originates from a human donor with aplastic anemia. CDR3 loop: CASSPRTVGDNSPLHF. For the CDR3, the DNA is TGTGCCAGCTCACCACGGACCGTTGGGGATAATTCACCCCTCCACTTT.